Below, 4 T cell receptor beta chains from the same sample are listed, as sequenced in a study of vaccination and CD4 T cells after COVID-19 (dated by TCRdb to between 2020 and 2023). Libraries were prepared through PCR. The instrument was an Illumina iSeq 100. TCR sequencing of DNA from cultured CD4+ T cells used the Oncomine TCR Beta short-read assay at the Johns Hopkins FTIC core. TCRdb reprocessed the public reads (quality trimming at Q25 with fastp, clone calling with MiXCR) and kept in-frame beta chains. Rows matching on CDR3 protein sequence are summarized as one entry with the most common DNA and genes. The sample includes 4,000 to 4,500 distinct CDR3 sequences, with over 20% observed a single time. Of the sample, roughly 17% is held by the ten largest clones. Their target antigens are unknown. What this sample's treatment or condition label stands for: roughly nine-day PBMC culture with coronavirus spike peptide pools or control peptides (ViraFEST assay).

Source material: CD4+ T cells from blood, cultured in vitro. The receptors were gathered from a human donor who had recovered from COVID-19.

This clonotype has only a few counts. V usage is TRBV20-1 and J usage is TRBJ2-3; 9 nucleotides agree with TRBD2. Germline V lookup: CDR1 DFQATT, CDR2 SNEGSKA (reference sequence). The CDR3 length is 16 residues. V lost 4 bases and J lost 6; bases outside the gene matches: 14. As DNA, the CDR3 is TGCAGTGCTACAGAACCGGCGGGGGGGTACACGGATACGCAGTATTTT. Residues: CSATEPAGGYTDTQYF.

This clonotype has more than one count but fewer than ten. The chain recombines TRBV21-1 with TRBJ1-1; the table's TRBD1 call for D was not verified on the DNA. TRBV21-1 is a documented pseudogene. The CDR3 spans 16 residues. This CDR3 reads CAPTRGGQGGSLGAFF. The CDR3 coding sequence is TGTGCCCCGACCAGAGGTGGACAGGGGGGATCGTTAGGGGCTTTCTTT.

V and J are TRBV21-1 and TRBJ1-2; the table's D gene call, TRBD1, was not cross checked with the DNA. TRBV21-1 is an annotated pseudogene. The CDR3 runs 16 residues. CDR3 nucleotide sequence: TGTGCCAGCAGCAAAGTTGACAGGGGGGCCAACTATGGCTACACCTTC. It encodes CASSKVDRGANYGYTF.

The chain has TRBV6-1 and TRBJ1-5; 8 bases agree with TRBD1. CDR1 and CDR2 from the germline V gene are MNHNS and SASEGT. The CDR3 runs 15 residues. V lost 0 bases and J lost 2; bases outside the gene matches: 0. CDR3 nucleotides: TGTGCCAGCAGTGAAGCGGACAGGGGCAATCAGCCCCAGCATTTT. Translation: CASSEADRGNQPQHF.